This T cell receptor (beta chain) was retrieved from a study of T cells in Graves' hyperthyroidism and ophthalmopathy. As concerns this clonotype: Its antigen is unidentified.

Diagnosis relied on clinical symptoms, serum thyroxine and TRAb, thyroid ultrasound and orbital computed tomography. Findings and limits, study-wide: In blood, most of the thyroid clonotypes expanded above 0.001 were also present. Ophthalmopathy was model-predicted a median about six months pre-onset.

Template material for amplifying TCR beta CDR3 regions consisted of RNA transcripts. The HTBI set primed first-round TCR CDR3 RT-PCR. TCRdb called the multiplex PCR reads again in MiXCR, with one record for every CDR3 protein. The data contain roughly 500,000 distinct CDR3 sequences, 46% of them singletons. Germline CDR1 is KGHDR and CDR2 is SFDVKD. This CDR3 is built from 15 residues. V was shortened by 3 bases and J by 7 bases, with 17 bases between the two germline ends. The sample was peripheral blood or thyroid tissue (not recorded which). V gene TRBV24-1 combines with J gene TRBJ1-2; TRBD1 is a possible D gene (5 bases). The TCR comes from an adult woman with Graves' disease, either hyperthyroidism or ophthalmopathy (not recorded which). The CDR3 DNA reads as TGTGCCACCAGTGATCGCCAGGGTGGTGCTACTGGCTACACCTTC. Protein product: CATSDRQGGATGYTF.